This entry lists 18 T cell receptor beta chains sequenced from one sample in a study of Ad26.COV2.S vaccination and SARS-CoV-2 variants. The repertoire was sequenced with immunoSEQ multiplex PCR; TCRdb's copy has only in-frame clones and lacks some. Seen here are hundreds of thousands of clones, more than 80% observed once, and the top ten hold approximately 1.5%. Regarding treatment: roughly 18 received Ad26.COV2.S at low or high dose, single or two shots; roughly 5 received placebo; per-sample allocation not given. Samples analyzed were those drawn on day 63 after the first vaccine or placebo injection. The source material was peripheral blood, sampled in a trial of Ad26.COV2.S vaccine versus placebo. All receptors come from a person between 18 and 65 years old who received the Ad26.COV2.S COVID-19 vaccine or a placebo.

The J gene is TRBJ1-4, the V gene TRBV2, with D maybe TRBD1 (5 bases). Germline V gene sequence: CDR1 SNHLY, CDR2 FYNNEI. The CDR3 runs 15 residues. The V and J ends lost 8 bases and 4 bases respectively, with 17 bases between them. This CDR3 is CASLTSGGGNEKLFF. The CDR3 DNA reads TGTGCCAGCCTAACTTCGGGGGGTGGTAATGAAAAACTGTTTTTT.

V gene TRBV11-2 combines with J gene TRBJ2-5; tentative D call: TRBD1 (5 bases). This CDR3 is built from 14 residues. CDR1 is SGHAT, CDR2 FQNNGV, per germline. Trimming removed 1 base at V and 5 bases at J, with 11 bases between. CDR3 DNA sequence: TGTGCCAGCAGCTTAGTTCAGGGTGGCGAGACCCAGTACTTC. It codes for CASSLVQGGETQYF.

The CDR3 spells CASSWTSGRAPYGEQYF. CDR3 in DNA: TGCGCCAGCAGCTGGACTAGCGGGAGGGCCCCCTACGGCGAGCAGTACTTC. The gene calls are TRBV5-1 and TRBJ2-7, with 15 nucleotides matching TRBD2. V shed 3 bases, J shed 6 bases, and the junction held 10 bases outside the gene matches. CDR1 and CDR2 from the germline V gene are SGHRS and YFSETQ. CDR3 length: 17 amino acids.

As DNA, the CDR3 is TGTGCCAGCAGCGGAACAGTGGGCTATGGCTACACCTTC. It is translated as CASSGTVGYGYTF. The gene calls are TRBV5-5 and TRBJ1-2, with no clear D. V was cut by 4 bases and J by 4 bases, with 11 bases left in between. Germline assignment: CDR1 SGHKS and CDR2 YYEKEE (reference sequence). The CDR3 is 13 residues long.

The chain links TRBV10-3 to TRBJ2-1, with D possibly TRBD2 on 6 matching bases. Germline V gives CDR1 ENHRY, CDR2 SYGVKD. Trimming pared 2 bases from V and 10 bases from J, leaving 12 bases between. The CDR3 has 13 amino acids. CDR3 DNA sequence: TGTGCCATCAGTGAGCGGGACTCCCGGGAGCAGTTCTTC. Translation gives CAISERDSREQFF.

The J gene is TRBJ1-2, the V gene TRBV19; D remains ambiguous. V was shortened by 7 bases and J by 5 bases, with 17 bases between the two germline ends. The germline V gene has CDR1 LNHDA and CDR2 SQIVND (reference sequence). This CDR3 has 14 residues. CDR3 DNA: TGTGCCAGTAACCCTACCGGGATCCCGTATGGCTACACCTTC. Protein sequence: CASNPTGIPYGYTF.

This clone has just a few counts. Other DNA sequences in the same sample also yield this CDR3. This chain joins TRBV12-3 or TRBV12-4 and TRBJ1-5; D is ambiguous. V was trimmed by 5 bases and J by 4 bases, leaving 6 bases between them. CDR3 length: 12 amino acids. DNA of the CDR3: TGTGCCAGCAGTGCCTCTAATCAGCCCCAGCATTTT. This encodes CASSASNQPQHF.

The chain's CDR3 is CASTGGQWGNQPQHF. CDR3 coding DNA: TGTGCCAGTACCGGCGGGCAGTGGGGCAATCAGCCCCAGCATTTT. This chain connects TRBV19 to TRBJ1-5; D not resolved. Germline V gene data show CDR1 as LNHDA and CDR2 as SQIVND (reference sequence). CDR3 length: 15 residues. Deletions cut 7 bases from V and 2 bases from J, with 15 bases between.

V gene TRBV5-1 combines with J gene TRBJ2-1, with D perhaps matching TRBD2 (5 bases). Germline loops: CDR1 SGHRS, CDR2 YFSETQ. The germline V and J ends were trimmed by 0 bases and 8 bases, with 18 bases remaining between them. There are 16 residues in the CDR3. The DNA for the CDR3 is TGCGCCAGCAGCTTGGCCATGAGGGAAGCTGTAGATGAGCAGTTCTTC. The encoded protein is CASSLAMREAVDEQFF.

This clone appeared a few times. V usage is TRBV30 and J usage is TRBJ2-7, with 9 bases lining up with TRBD1. The V gene's germline CDR1 is GTSNPN and CDR2 SVGIG (reference sequence). Trimming cost V 5 bases and J 6 bases; bases outside gene matches: 8. This CDR3 spans 13 amino acids. CDR3 amino acids: CAWGQGLLSEQYF. CDR3 DNA sequence: TGTGCCTGGGGACAGGGGTTGTTGAGCGAGCAGTACTTC.

The chain is built from TRBV4-1 and TRBJ2-2; 11 positions agree with TRBD2. Looked up from germline, CDR1 is MGHRA and CDR2 is YSYEKL. V lost 4 bases to trimming and J lost 4 bases; unmatched junction nucleotides: 5. The CDR3 contains 16 residues. The CDR3 sequence is CASSLGLAGFTGELFF. CDR3 sequence (DNA): TGCGCCAGCAGCCTAGGACTAGCGGGCTTCACCGGGGAGCTGTTTTTT.

J is TRBJ2-3 and V is TRBV7-3, with D maybe TRBD2 (5 bases). V lost 4 bases, J lost 6 bases, and 20 bases lay in between. This CDR3 is built from 16 residues. Germline lookup yields CDR1 SGHTA and CDR2 FQGTGA. In DNA, the CDR3 is TGTGCCAGCAGCTCCCTCCCCCCCGGGAATGGCGATACGCAGTATTTT. Protein product: CASSSLPPGNGDTQYF.

The chain employs TRBV6-5 and TRBJ2-7; D might be TRBD1 (6 bases). Trimming took off 4 bases at V and 3 bases at J, with 13 bases between the two ends. CDR3 size: 14 residues. The germline CDR1 and CDR2 sequences are MNHEY and SVGAGI. The CDR3 DNA is TGTGCCAGCAGTTCGGGGACATCCGACTACGAGCAGTACTTC. Its protein is CASSSGTSDYEQYF.

V and J are TRBV24-1 and TRBJ2-3, with 9 bases aligning to TRBD2. CDR3 length: 17 residues. Germline loops: CDR1 KGHDR, CDR2 SFDVKD. The trim removed 3 bases at V and 4 bases at J, leaving 10 bases unmatched. The CDR3 nucleotides read TGTGCCACCAGTGATGCCGGGACTAGCAGCTCCGCAGATACGCAGTATTTT. This gives the protein CATSDAGTSSSADTQYF.

This rearrangement joins TRBV7-2 to TRBJ1-1; D remains unclear. Germline V CDR1 and CDR2: SGHTA, FQGNSA. V dropped 5 bases and J dropped 0 bases, with 7 bases sitting between them. The CDR3 covers 13 residues. This chain's CDR3 is CASSTTMNTEAFF. The CDR3 bases are TGTGCCAGCAGCACCACGATGAACACTGAAGCTTTCTTT.

The chain has TRBV7-2 and TRBJ1-6; a weak D match, TRBD1 (5 bases). The CDR3 spans 16 residues. Trimming pared 4 bases from V and 7 bases from J, leaving 17 bases between. CDR1 is SGHTA, CDR2 FQGNSA, per germline. In DNA form, the CDR3 reads TGTGCCAGCAGCTCTCTCCCGGGACTGTCCAATTCACCCCTCCACTTT. Encoded protein: CASSSLPGLSNSPLHF. The variable domain in full, completed from reference TRBV7-2 and TRBJ1-6, reads GAGVSQSPSNKVTEKGKDVELRCDPISGHTALYWYRQSLGQGLEFLIYFQGNSAPDKSGLPSDRFSAERTGGSVSTLTIQRTQQEDSAVYLCASSSLPGLSNSPLHFGNGTRLTVT.

To note about this clone: Other nucleotide sequences in the sample specify the same CDR3. The chain combines TRBV6-5 with TRBJ1-2; D is ambiguous. The germline CDR1 and CDR2 sequences are MNHEY and SVGAGI. There are 12 residues in the CDR3. V dropped 0 bases and J dropped 4 bases, with 3 bases sitting between them. The CDR3 region is CASSYSGYGYTF. CDR3 DNA: TGTGCCAGCAGTTACTCTGGCTATGGCTACACCTTC.

The chain couples TRBV7-8 to TRBJ1-4, with D unresolved. Between the trimmed V and J ends, which lost 6 bases and 7 bases, there was a span of 12 bases. The CDR3 contains 13 residues. CDR1 and CDR2 (germline): SGHVS, FQNEAQ. This CDR3 reads CASSVRGGEKLFF. The CDR3 coding sequence is TGTGCCAGCAGTGTCCGGGGTGGTGAAAAACTGTTTTTT.